The source of this TCR beta chain is a study of CD8+CD57+ T cells in acquired aplastic anemia. Sequenced patients had shown CD8+CD57+ cell expansion by flow cytometry. Germline values: CDR1 DFQATT, CDR2 SNEGSKA (reference sequence). The trim removed 6 bases at V and 2 bases at J, leaving 4 bases unmatched. The CDR3 spans 14 residues. This clonotype was observed many times. For CDR3 and TCR beta VDJ profiling, genomic DNA was the template used. TCRdb itself ran the reads through MiXCR, one entry per CDR3 protein. The table shows roughly 290,000 distinct CDR3 sequences, with 56% occurring only once. The specimen sequenced was sorted CD4+, CD8+, or CD8+CD57+ T cells (not recorded which) from PBMCs. The V call is TRBV20-1, the J call TRBJ2-1; 10 positions agree with TRBD2. This sequence was found in a human donor with aplastic anemia. The CDR3 DNA reads TGCAGTGCCACCCTAGCGGGAGCCTACAATGAGCAGTTCTTC. The encoded protein is CSATLAGAYNEQFF.